This T cell receptor (beta chain) was sequenced for a study of cytomegalovirus exposure and HLA in healthy donors. PCR was performed using 60 Vbeta and 13 Jbeta primers. Sequenced by immunoSEQ multiplex PCR; TCRdb stores in-frame clones only, minus some. The sample lists fewer than 130,000 clones, around two thirds seen once, with around 3.9% in the top ten. CDR1 MNHEY and CDR2 SVGAGI come from the germline V gene. Germline trimming cut 6 bases from V and 6 bases from J; bases unmatched to any gene: 6. CDR3 length: 15 amino acids. Sequencing was performed on PBMCs. The chain joins TRBV6-5 to TRBJ1-5; 12 nucleotides agree with TRBD1. The sequence came from a man aged 25 to 40 in good health and CMV-seropositive. CDR3 region: CASRPGQGAFQPQHF. As DNA, the CDR3 is TGTGCCAGCAGACCGGGACAGGGGGCTTTTCAGCCCCAGCATTTT.